This T cell receptor (beta chain) stems from a study of shared clonotypes between healthy human individuals. Whole-study results and caveats: Estimated richness was generally greater in naive than memory subsets. Despite large depth, rarefaction showed incomplete sorted-subset sequencing.

The CDR3 has 13 residues. Per germline, CDR1 MDHEN and CDR2 SYDVKM. The V and J ends lost 7 bases and 6 bases respectively, with 13 bases between them. The repertoire was sequenced with immunoSEQ multiplex PCR; TCRdb's copy has only in-frame clones and lacks some. The sample consists of over 1.4 million clones, roughly 96% of them appearing once. On this clone: The antigen is not known.

The rearrangement uses TRBV28 and TRBJ1-5; D gene uncertain. This TCR was sampled from a man aged 30 to 39 in good health. Sequencing was done on a sample of naive CD4+ T cells sorted from blood. The subset: CD45RA+ positively selected. CDR3 DNA sequence: TGTGCCAGCACCTGGGAGGGTATTCAGCCCCAGCATTTT. Its protein is CASTWEGIQPQHF.